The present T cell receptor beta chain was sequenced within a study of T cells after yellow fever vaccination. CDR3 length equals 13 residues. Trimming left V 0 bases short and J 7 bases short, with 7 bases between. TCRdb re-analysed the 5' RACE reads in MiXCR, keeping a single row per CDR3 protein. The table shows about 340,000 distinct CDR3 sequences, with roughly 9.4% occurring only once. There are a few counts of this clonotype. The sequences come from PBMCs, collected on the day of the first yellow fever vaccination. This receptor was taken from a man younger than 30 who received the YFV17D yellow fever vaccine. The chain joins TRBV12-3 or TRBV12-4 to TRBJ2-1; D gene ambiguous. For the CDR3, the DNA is TGTGCCAGCAGTTTAGCGCAGTTGAATGAGCAGTTCTTC. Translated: CASSLAQLNEQFF.